This T cell receptor beta chain was captured in a study of T cell repertoires in cytomegalovirus infection. TCRdb re-derived calls from the reads in MiXCR, one entry per CDR3 protein. Found here are around 430,000 distinct CDR3 sequences, under 55% of them singletons; the top ten hold about 41%. This clonotype has at least ten counts. Its antigen is unknown. The CDR3 totals 14 residues. V was trimmed by 6 bases and J by 1 base, leaving 12 bases between them. Regarding the study as a whole: Clonotype analysis showed dominance of the ex vivo response by HLA-C-restricted CMV-specific TCR beta clonotypes.

V gene TRBV12-3 or TRBV12-4 combines with J gene TRBJ1-1, with D maybe TRBD1 (6 bases). The receptor was derived from a human donor in good health (CMV status not recorded). Some clones in this sample may be carry-over from other donors' samples. The sequencing here drew on cultured PBMCs, taken from culture after CMV antigen stimulation. For the CDR3, the DNA is TGTGCCAGCAGCACAGGGTCTCAGAACACTGAAGCTTTCTTT. As protein: CASSTGSQNTEAFF.